The sequence of this TCR beta chain was determined in a study of neurological immune-mediated disorders. The study's findings and limits: Patients with HTLV-1-associated myelopathy had the highest level of TCR clonal expansion, whereas patients with multiple sclerosis had the lowest level, falling beneath the level found in healthy controls. Because no CDR3 amino acid sequences were shared across subjects by expanded clones, private repertoires were suggested in all groups.

Note on this clonotype: Its antigen is not known.

Every sequencing run gave over 180 million TCR-beta sequences, taken from 15-18 subjects. MiXCR was run by TCRdb on the 5' RACE reads, yielding one entry per CDR3 protein. The data contain tens of thousands of distinct CDR3 sequences, 9% to 12% of them singletons. Germline CDR1 reads SGHTA; CDR2 reads FQGTGA. The CDR3 is 17 amino acids. Between the trimmed V and J ends, which lost 0 bases and 5 bases, there was a span of 16 bases. The TCR originated in a man aged 35-49 years in good health. The chain couples TRBV7-3 to TRBJ2-2; D is possibly TRBD2 (5 bases). Sequences were obtained from PBMCs. DNA of the CDR3: TGTGCCAGCAGCTTAACGGGTAGTTTGAGCGGTACCGGGGAGCTGTTTTTT. Translating gives CASSLTGSLSGTGELFF.